This T cell receptor (beta chain) was sequenced for a study of OX40 agonist ivuxolimab in advanced cancers. The CDR3 spans 13 residues. V dropped 0 bases and J dropped 7 bases, with 9 bases sitting between them. Germline assignment: CDR1 MRHNA and CDR2 SNTAGT. Some clones are missing from TCRdb's copy, which holds only in-frame ones; the method was immunoSEQ multiplex PCR. In the table there are about 70,000 clones, about three quarters of which are singletons. This clone occurred a few times. The chain links TRBV6-4 to TRBJ1-2; perhaps TRBD1 as D (5 bases). This specimen consisted of CD4+ or CD8+ T cells sorted from blood, obtained in a trial of the OX40 agonist ivuxolimab. This sequence originates from an adult with an advanced solid tumor such as melanoma, head and neck, liver or kidney cancer. The CDR3 nucleotides are TGTGCCAGCAGTGACTCAAGTAGGGGTGGCTACACCTTC. Translating gives CASSDSSRGGYTF.